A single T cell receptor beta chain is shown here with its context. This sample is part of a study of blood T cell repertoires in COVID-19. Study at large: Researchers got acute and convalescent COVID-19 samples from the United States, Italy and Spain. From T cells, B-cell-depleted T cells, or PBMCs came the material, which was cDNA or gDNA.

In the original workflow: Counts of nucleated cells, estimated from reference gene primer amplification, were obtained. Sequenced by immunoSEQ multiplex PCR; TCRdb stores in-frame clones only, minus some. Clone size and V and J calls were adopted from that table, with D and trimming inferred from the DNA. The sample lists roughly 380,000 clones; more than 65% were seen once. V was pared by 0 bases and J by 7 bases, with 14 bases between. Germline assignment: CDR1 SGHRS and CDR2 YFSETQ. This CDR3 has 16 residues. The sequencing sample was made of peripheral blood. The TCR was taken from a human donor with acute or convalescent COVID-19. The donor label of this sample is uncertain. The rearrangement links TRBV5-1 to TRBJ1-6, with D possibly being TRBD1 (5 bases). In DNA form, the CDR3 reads TGCGCCAGCAGCTTGGGTTTGGGGGGGGTAAATTCACCCCTCCACTTT. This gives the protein CASSLGLGGVNSPLHF.